Presented here are 12 T cell receptor beta chains from one specimen sequenced in a study of T-cell memory formation after mild COVID-19. From the 5' RACE reads, TCRdb called clonotypes with MiXCR, one entry per CDR3 protein. The sample lists hundreds of thousands of distinct CDR3 sequences; approximately 19% were seen once. The sequenced sample consisted of PBMCs or a T cell subset sorted from them (not recorded which). The receptors were gathered from a man between 18 and 29 years old who had mild COVID-19 (a few samples of this study predate the infection). Cell type and time point are not known.

The table lists this clonotype with a few counts. The CDR3 DNA follows: TGCAGCGTTGAAGATAGGTACTCCCAAGAGACCCAGTACTTC. Translated: CSVEDRYSQETQYF. The chain has TRBV29-1 and TRBJ2-5, with D unclear. V shed 0 bases and J shed 1 base, with 9 bases lying between them. Germline values: CDR1 SQVTM, CDR2 ANQGSEA. This CDR3 spans 14 amino acids.

The chain combines TRBV5-6 with TRBJ2-7, with a possible D match to TRBD1 (5 bases). The CDR3 loop spans 14 amino acids. Germline values: CDR1 SGHDT, CDR2 YYEEEE. Trimming left V 0 bases short and J 4 bases short, with 11 bases between. The DNA for the CDR3 is TGTGCCAGCAGCTTGGGCGACAGTACTTACGAGCAGTACGTC. Translation gives CASSLGDSTYEQYV.

The gene calls are TRBV29-1 and TRBJ2-4, with D uncertain. This CDR3 region has 14 residues. V gave up 6 bases and J gave up 0 bases, with 12 bases separating them. Germline lookup yields CDR1 SQVTM and CDR2 ANQGSEA. This CDR3 is CSVTTRLAKNIQYF. CDR3 sequence (DNA): TGCAGCGTGACGACACGACTAGCCAAAAACATTCAGTACTTC.

This clonotype was picked up a small number of times. J is TRBJ1-3 and V is TRBV12-3 or TRBV12-4, with D possibly being TRBD1 (5 bases). This CDR3 contains 14 residues. Trimming took 7 bases from V and 0 from J, leaving 10 bases between them. CDR3 nucleotides: TGTGCCAGCATGACAGTTAACTCTGGAAACACCATATATTTT. Translating gives CASMTVNSGNTIYF.

A few counts support this clonotype. V and J are TRBV5-1 and TRBJ2-3, with 9 nucleotides matching TRBD2. Germline CDR1 is SGHRS and CDR2 is YFSETQ. Trimming removed 3 bases from V and 5 bases from J; junction bases left unmatched: 4. The CDR3 covers 14 residues. The DNA for the CDR3 is TGCGCCAGCAGCTCTAGCGGGGTTGGAGATACGCAGTATTTT. Protein sequence: CASSSSGVGDTQYF.

The chain is built from TRBV11-1 and TRBJ2-1; TRBD2 aligns across 13 bases. The germline V gene encodes CDR1 SGHAT and CDR2 FQDESV (reference sequence). CDR3 length: 15 amino acids. V gave up 8 bases and J gave up 6 bases; unmatched junction bases: 7. CDR3 sequence reads: CASAFGLAGANEQFF. The CDR3 DNA is TGTGCCAGCGCCTTTGGACTAGCGGGGGCCAATGAGCAGTTCTTC.

CDR3 region: CASSIDQARDYEQYF. CDR3 DNA: TGTGCCAGTAGTATAGATCAGGCCAGAGACTACGAGCAGTACTTC. The chain carries TRBV19 and TRBJ2-7; D unclear. The CDR3 spans 15 residues. In germline, CDR1 is LNHDA, CDR2 SQIVND (reference sequence). V lost 0 bases and J lost 3, with 12 bases in between.

This chain links TRBV9 with TRBJ2-7, with 7 nucleotides matching TRBD1. The CDR3 sequence is 19 residues long. The germline V gene encodes CDR1 SGDLS and CDR2 YYNGEE. V trimming: 3 bases; J trimming: 0 bases; junction bases outside the gene matches: 18. CDR3 nucleotides: TGTGCCAGCAGCGCGCCGGGCGCAACAGGGGTCCCCTTCTCCTACGAGCAGTACGTC. Translated, it gives CASSAPGATGVPFSYEQYV.

V usage is TRBV20-1 and J usage is TRBJ1-2, with D hard to call. V lost 3 bases, J lost 3 bases, and 11 bases lay in between. Per germline, CDR1 DFQATT and CDR2 SNEGSKA (reference sequence). CDR3 length equals 13 residues. CDR3 coding DNA: TGCAGTGCTAGTGTTTGGCAGTACTATGGCTACACCTTC. Translated, it gives CSASVWQYYGYTF.

This clonotype was counted between two and nine times. J is TRBJ1-2 and V is TRBV28, with D perhaps TRBD1 (6 bases). Germline CDR1 reads MDHEN; CDR2 reads SYDVKM. Trimming pared 7 bases from V and 4 bases from J, leaving 16 bases between. The CDR3 totals 14 residues. CDR3 bases: TGTGCCAGCACCATACCCGGGGGGGCCTATGGCTACACCTTC. Translating gives CASTIPGGAYGYTF.

This chain links TRBV19 with TRBJ2-7, with D possibly being TRBD1 (6 bases). Trimming took 4 bases from V and 3 from J, leaving 13 bases between them. CDR3 length: 14 amino acids. CDR1 is LNHDA, CDR2 SQIVND, per germline (reference sequence). The CDR3 nucleotides are TGTGCCAGTAGTAGCGACAGGATCGGCTACGAGCAGTACTTC. This codes for CASSSDRIGYEQYF. The variable domain in full, completed from reference TRBV19 and TRBJ2-7, reads DGGITQSPKYLFRKEGQNVTLSCEQNLNHDAMYWYRQDPGQGLRLIYYSQIVNDFQKGDIAEGYSVSREKKESFPLTVTSAQKNPTAFYLCASSSDRIGYEQYFGPGTRLTVT.

For the CDR3, the DNA is TGTGCCAGCAGCTTGGCCGGGCAGTACAACTATGGCTACACCTTC. It translates to CASSLAGQYNYGYTF. This sequence joins TRBV5-5 and TRBJ1-2; D ambiguous. V was cut by 0 bases and J by 2 bases, with 11 bases left in between. The CDR3 is 15 amino acids. The germline CDR1 and CDR2 sequences are SGHKS and YYEKEE (reference sequence). Drawing the rest from reference TRBV5-5 and TRBJ1-2, the complete variable domain is DAGVTQSPTHLIKTRGQQVTLRCSPISGHKSVSWYQQVLGQGPQFIFQYYEKEERGRGNFPDRFSARQFPNYSSELNVNALLLGDSALYLCASSLAGQYNYGYTFGSGTRLTVV.